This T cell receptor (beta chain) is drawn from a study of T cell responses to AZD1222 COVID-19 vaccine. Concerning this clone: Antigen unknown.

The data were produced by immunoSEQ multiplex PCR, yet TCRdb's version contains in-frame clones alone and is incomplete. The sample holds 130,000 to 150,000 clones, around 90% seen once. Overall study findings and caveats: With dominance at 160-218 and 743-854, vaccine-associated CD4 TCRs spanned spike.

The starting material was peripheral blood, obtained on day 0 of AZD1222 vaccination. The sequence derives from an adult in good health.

The CDR3 here is CAWSVWASGRAGEQFF. In DNA form, the CDR3 reads TGTGCCTGGAGTGTATGGGCTAGCGGGAGGGCCGGGGAGCAGTTCTTC. The chain uses TRBV30 and TRBJ2-1, with 12 bases aligning to TRBD2. The V gene end was trimmed by 0 bases and the J gene end by 10 bases; junction bases not matched to a gene: 10. There are 16 residues in the CDR3. Germline loops: CDR1 GTSNPN, CDR2 SVGIG (reference sequence).